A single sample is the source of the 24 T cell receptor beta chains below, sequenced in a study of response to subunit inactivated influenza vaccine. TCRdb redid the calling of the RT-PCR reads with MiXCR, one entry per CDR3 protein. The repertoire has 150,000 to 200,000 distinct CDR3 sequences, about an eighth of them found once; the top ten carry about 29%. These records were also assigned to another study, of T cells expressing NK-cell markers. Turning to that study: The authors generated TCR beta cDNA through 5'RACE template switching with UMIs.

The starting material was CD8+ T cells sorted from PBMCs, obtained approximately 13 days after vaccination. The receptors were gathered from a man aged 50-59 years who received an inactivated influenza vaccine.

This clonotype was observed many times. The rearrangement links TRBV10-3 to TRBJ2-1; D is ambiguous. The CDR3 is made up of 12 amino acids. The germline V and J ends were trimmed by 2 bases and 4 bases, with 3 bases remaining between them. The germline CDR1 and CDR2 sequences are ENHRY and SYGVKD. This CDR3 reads CAISEEYNEQFF. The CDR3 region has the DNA TGTGCCATCAGTGAGGAGTACAATGAGCAGTTCTTC.

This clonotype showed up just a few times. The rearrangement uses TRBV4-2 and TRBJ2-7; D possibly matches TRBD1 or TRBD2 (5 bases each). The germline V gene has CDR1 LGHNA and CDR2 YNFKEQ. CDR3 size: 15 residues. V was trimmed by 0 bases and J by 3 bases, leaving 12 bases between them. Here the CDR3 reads CASSQDEGQLYEQYF. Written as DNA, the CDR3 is TGTGCCAGCAGCCAAGATGAGGGGCAACTCTACGAGCAGTACTTC.

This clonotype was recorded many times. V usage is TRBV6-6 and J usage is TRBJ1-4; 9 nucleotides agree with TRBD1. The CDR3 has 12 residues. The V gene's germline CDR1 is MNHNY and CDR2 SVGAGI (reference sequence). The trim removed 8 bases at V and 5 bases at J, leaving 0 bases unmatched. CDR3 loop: CASGTGNEKLFF. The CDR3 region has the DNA TGTGCCAGCGGGACAGGGAATGAAAAACTGTTTTTT.

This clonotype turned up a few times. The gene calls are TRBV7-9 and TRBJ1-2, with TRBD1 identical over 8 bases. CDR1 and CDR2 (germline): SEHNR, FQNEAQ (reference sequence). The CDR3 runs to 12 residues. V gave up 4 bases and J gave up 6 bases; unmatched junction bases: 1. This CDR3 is CASSSTGDGYTF. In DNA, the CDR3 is TGTGCCAGCAGCTCGACAGGGGATGGCTACACCTTC. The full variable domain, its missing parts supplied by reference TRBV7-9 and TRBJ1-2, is DTGVSQNPRHKITKRGQNVTFRCDPISEHNRLYWYRQTLGQGPEFLTYFQNEAQLEKSRLLSDRFSAERPKGSFSTLEIQRTEQGDSAMYLCASSSTGDGYTFGSGTRLTVV.

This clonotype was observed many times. In nucleotides, the CDR3 is TGTGCCAGCAGCGTAGTAACTACAGATACGCAGTATTTT. Its translation: CASSVVTTDTQYF. This chain connects TRBV9 to TRBJ2-3; D gene uncertain. The germline V gene has CDR1 SGDLS and CDR2 YYNGEE. V was trimmed by 0 bases and J by 3 bases, leaving 5 bases between them. The CDR3 loop spans 13 amino acids.

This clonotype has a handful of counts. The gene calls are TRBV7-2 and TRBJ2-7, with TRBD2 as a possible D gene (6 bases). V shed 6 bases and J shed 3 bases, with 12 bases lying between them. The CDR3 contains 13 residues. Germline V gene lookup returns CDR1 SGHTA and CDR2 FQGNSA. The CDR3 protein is CASSRTDYYEQYF. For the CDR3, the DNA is TGTGCCAGCAGTCGGACGGACTACTACGAGCAGTACTTC.

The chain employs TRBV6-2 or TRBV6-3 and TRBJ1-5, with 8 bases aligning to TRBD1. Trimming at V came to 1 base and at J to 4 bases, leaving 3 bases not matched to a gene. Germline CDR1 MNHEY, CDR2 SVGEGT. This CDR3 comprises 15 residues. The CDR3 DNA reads TGTGCCAGCAGTTACTTCAGGGGGCTTAATCAGCCCCAGCATTTT. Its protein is CASSYFRGLNQPQHF.

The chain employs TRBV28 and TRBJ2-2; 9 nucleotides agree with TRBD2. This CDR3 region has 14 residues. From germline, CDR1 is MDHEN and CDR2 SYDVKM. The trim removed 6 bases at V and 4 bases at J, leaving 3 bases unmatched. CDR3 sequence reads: CASRLAGFTGELFF. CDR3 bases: TGTGCCAGCAGGCTAGCGGGGTTCACCGGGGAGCTGTTTTTT.

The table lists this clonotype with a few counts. The CDR3 nucleotides read TGTGCCAGCAGCCGACTAGCGGGAGGGAGAGAGACCCAGTACTTC. Amino acid sequence: CASSRLAGGRETQYF. The chain joins TRBV7-2 to TRBJ2-5; TRBD2 matches 14 bases. The CDR3 spans 15 residues. Germline V gene sequence: CDR1 SGHTA, CDR2 FQGNSA. Trimming removed 5 bases from V and 4 bases from J; junction bases left unmatched: 3.

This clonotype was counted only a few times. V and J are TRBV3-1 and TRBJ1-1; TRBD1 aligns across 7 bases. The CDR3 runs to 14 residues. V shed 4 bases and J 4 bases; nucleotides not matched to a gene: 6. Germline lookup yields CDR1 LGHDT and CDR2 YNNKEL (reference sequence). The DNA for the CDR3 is TGTGCCAGCAGCCCCAGGGCAGGGGGCACTGAAGCTTTCTTT. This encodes CASSPRAGGTEAFF.

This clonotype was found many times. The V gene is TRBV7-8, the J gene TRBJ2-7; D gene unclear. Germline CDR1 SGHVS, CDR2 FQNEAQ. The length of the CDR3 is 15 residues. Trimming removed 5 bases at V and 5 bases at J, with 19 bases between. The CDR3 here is CASSIFGYITDEQYF. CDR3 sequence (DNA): TGTGCCAGCAGCATATTCGGTTACATTACGGACGAGCAGTACTTC.

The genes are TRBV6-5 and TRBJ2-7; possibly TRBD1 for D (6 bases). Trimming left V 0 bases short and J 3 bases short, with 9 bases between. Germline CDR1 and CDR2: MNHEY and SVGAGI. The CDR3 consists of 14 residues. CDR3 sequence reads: CASSYSGAYYEQYF. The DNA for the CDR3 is TGTGCCAGCAGTTACTCGGGGGCTTACTACGAGCAGTACTTC.

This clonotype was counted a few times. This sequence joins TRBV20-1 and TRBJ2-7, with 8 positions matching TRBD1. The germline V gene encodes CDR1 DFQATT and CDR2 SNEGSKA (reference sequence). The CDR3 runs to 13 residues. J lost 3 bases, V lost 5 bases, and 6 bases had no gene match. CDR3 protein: CSAPGQAIYEQYF. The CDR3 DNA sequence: TGCAGTGCTCCGGGACAGGCGATCTACGAGCAGTACTTC.

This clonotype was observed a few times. The DNA for the CDR3 is TGTGCCAGCAGTTACTCTGTGCGGGAGGGGTCCTACGAGCAGTACTTC. Its protein product is CASSYSVREGSYEQYF. The chain carries TRBV6-2 or TRBV6-3 and TRBJ2-7; 9 bases fit TRBD2. Losses at the gene ends were 0 bases for V and 1 base for J; bases not matched to a gene: 4. Germline V CDR1 and CDR2: MNHEY, SVGEGT. This CDR3 is built from 16 residues.

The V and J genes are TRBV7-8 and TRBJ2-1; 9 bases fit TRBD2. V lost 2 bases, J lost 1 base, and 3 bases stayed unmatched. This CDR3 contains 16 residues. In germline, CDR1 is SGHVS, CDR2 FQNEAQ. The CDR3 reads CASSLTSGYSYNEQFF. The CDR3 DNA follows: TGTGCCAGCAGCTTAACTAGCGGGTATTCCTACAATGAGCAGTTCTTC.

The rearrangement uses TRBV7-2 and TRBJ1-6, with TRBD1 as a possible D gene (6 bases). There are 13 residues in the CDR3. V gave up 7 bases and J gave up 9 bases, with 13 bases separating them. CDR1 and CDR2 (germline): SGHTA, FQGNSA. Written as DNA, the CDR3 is TGTGCCAGCAATACAGGGAGTATTTCACCCCTCCACTTT. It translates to CASNTGSISPLHF.

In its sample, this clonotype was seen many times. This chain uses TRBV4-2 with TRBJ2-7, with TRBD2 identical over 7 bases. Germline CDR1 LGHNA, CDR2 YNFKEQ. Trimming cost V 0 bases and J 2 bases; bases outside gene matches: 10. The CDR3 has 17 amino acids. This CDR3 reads CASSQDVPAGPTYEQYF. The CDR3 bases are TGTGCCAGCAGCCAAGATGTCCCAGCGGGACCCACCTACGAGCAGTACTTC.

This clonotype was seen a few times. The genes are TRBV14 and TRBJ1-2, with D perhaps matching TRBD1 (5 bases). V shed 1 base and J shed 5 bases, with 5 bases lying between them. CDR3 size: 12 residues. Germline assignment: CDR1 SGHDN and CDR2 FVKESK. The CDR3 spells CASSQGQYGYTF. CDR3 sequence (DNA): TGTGCCAGCAGCCAAGGACAGTATGGCTACACCTTC.

The CDR3 reads CASNRIRGPYEQYF. CDR3 DNA: TGTGCCAGCAATCGAATCCGGGGCCCCTACGAGCAGTACTTC. J is TRBJ2-7 and V is TRBV7-9, with D possibly being TRBD1 or TRBD2 (5 bases each). Germline CDR1 and CDR2: SEHNR and FQNEAQ (reference sequence). V was pared by 7 bases and J by 2 bases, with 15 bases between. This CDR3 comprises 14 residues.

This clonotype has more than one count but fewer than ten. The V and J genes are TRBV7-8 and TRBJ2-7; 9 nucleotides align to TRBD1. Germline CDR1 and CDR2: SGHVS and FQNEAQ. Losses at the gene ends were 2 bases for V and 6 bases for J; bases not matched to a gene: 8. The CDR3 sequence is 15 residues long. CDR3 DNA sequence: TGTGCCAGCAGCTTAATGGGACAGGGCTTTTGCGAGCAGTACTTC. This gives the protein CASSLMGQGFCEQYF.

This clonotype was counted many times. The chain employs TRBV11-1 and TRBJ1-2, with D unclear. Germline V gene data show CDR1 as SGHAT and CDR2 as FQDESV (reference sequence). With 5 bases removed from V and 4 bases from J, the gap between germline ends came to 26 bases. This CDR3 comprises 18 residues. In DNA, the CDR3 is TGTGCCAGCAGCCCCTTCTCCGCCGGTGACCGAACACGCTATGGCTACACCTTC. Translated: CASSPFSAGDRTRYGYTF.

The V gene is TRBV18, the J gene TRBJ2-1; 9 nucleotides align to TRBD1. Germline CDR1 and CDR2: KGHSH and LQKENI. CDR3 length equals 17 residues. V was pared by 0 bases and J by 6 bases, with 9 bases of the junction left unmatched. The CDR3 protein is CASSPPLWGTGTNEQFF. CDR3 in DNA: TGTGCCAGCTCACCACCGCTTTGGGGGACAGGGACCAATGAGCAGTTCTTC.

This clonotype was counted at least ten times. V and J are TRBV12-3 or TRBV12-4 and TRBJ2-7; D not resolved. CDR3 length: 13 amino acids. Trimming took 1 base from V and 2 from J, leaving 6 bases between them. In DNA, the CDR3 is TGTGCCAGCAGTTTAGGAGTCCCCTACGAGCAGTACTTC. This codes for CASSLGVPYEQYF.

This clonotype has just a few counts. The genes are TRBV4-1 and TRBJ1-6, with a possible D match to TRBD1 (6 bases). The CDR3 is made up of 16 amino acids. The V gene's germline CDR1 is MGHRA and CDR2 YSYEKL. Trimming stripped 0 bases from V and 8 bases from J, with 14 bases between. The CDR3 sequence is CASSQDRGARDSPLHF. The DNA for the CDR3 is TGCGCCAGCAGCCAAGACAGGGGCGCTCGGGATTCACCCCTCCACTTT.